The 22 T cell receptor beta chains given below trace back to one sample, sequenced in a study of cytomegalovirus exposure and HLA in healthy donors. The PCR was carried out with 60 Vbeta primers and 13 Jbeta primers. Some clones are missing from TCRdb's copy, which holds only in-frame ones; the method was immunoSEQ multiplex PCR. Of about 65,000 clones in the sample, over 75% were seen once. The sample comprised PBMCs. The receptors here all came from a woman under 40 in good health and CMV-seronegative.

The chain uses TRBV7-9 and TRBJ2-2; weak D call: TRBD1 (6 bases). CDR1 SEHNR and CDR2 FQNEAQ come from the germline V gene (reference sequence). This CDR3 is built from 15 residues. Trimming left V 4 bases short and J 6 bases short, with 15 bases between. For the CDR3, the DNA is TGTGCCAGCAGCTCGCAGGGGAGTAACGCCGGGGAGCTGTTTTTT. Translated, it gives CASSSQGSNAGELFF.

There are a few counts of this clone. The genes are TRBV13 and TRBJ1-3, with a weak D call TRBD1 (5 bases). From germline, CDR1 is PRHDT and CDR2 FYEKMQ (reference sequence). V lost 2 bases, J lost 0 bases, and 11 bases lay in between. The CDR3 covers 16 residues. CDR3 region: CASSLRGYGSGNTIYF. CDR3 bases: TGTGCCAGCAGCTTAAGGGGTTATGGCTCTGGAAACACCATATATTTT.

This chain uses TRBV4-3 with TRBJ2-3; 7 bases agree with TRBD2. Germline V CDR1 and CDR2: LGHNA, YSLEER. This CDR3 spans 19 amino acids. With V trimmed by 1 base and J by 3 bases, 16 bases remained unmatched. The CDR3 coding sequence is TGCGCCAGCAGCCAAGGTGTAGATATATTGCGGGAGAGGACAGATACGCAGTATTTT. Amino acids: CASSQGVDILRERTDTQYF.

The V and J genes are TRBV6-5 and TRBJ2-7; the match to TRBD2 covers 7 bases. Trimming took 2 bases from V and 7 from J; bases not matched to a gene: 8. CDR3 length equals 14 residues. Germline V gene lookup returns CDR1 MNHEY and CDR2 SVGAGI. CDR3 sequence: CASSYGGRGWEQYF. In nucleotides, the CDR3 is TGTGCCAGCAGTTACGGGGGGAGGGGTTGGGAGCAGTACTTC.

This chain connects TRBV7-6 to TRBJ1-5, with a weak D call TRBD1 (5 bases). This CDR3 is built from 13 residues. Deletions cut 5 bases from V and 4 bases from J, with 9 bases between. Per germline, CDR1 SGHVS and CDR2 FNYEAQ. The CDR3 region is CASSGGLNQPQHF. CDR3 sequence (DNA): TGTGCCAGCAGCGGGGGACTTAATCAGCCCCAGCATTTT.

The rearrangement joins TRBV6-5 to TRBJ1-6; tentative D call: TRBD1 (5 bases). This CDR3 region has 15 residues. Per germline, CDR1 MNHEY and CDR2 SVGAGI. V lost 2 bases and J lost 10, with 15 bases in between. In DNA form, the CDR3 reads TGTGCCAGCAGTTACAGCAGGGCGGCTGGGTCACCCCTCCACTTT. Its translation: CASSYSRAAGSPLHF.

The chain combines TRBV21-1 with TRBJ2-7; the DNA was not used to check the table's D call, TRBD2. TRBV21-1 is marked as a pseudogene. This CDR3 is 14 amino acids long. In DNA, the CDR3 is TGTGCCAGCAGCATACGAGGGAGCTACTACGAGCAGTACTTC. Encoded protein: CASSIRGSYYEQYF.

V is TRBV4-2 and J is TRBJ2-5, with TRBD2 identical over 7 bases. Germline CDR1 LGHNA, CDR2 YNFKEQ. The trim removed 1 base at V and 1 base at J, leaving 6 bases unmatched. The CDR3 has 16 residues. CDR3 in amino acids: CASSQGVGTTQETQYF. CDR3 in DNA: TGTGCCAGCAGCCAAGGCGTCGGGACTACCCAAGAGACCCAGTACTTC.

The rearrangement links TRBV7-8 to TRBJ2-7; TRBD1 aligns across 9 bases. The CDR3 totals 15 residues. Germline V gives CDR1 SGHVS, CDR2 FQNEAQ. The V and J ends lost 4 bases and 6 bases, in that order; junction bases with no gene match: 10. The CDR3 spells CASSSRDRVVSEQYF. In DNA form, the CDR3 reads TGTGCCAGCAGCTCCCGGGACAGGGTCGTTAGCGAGCAGTACTTC.

This sequence joins TRBV29-1 and TRBJ2-2, with 8 bases aligning to TRBD1. The CDR3 runs 14 residues. In germline, CDR1 is SQVTM, CDR2 ANQGSEA. The junction had 5 bases not matched to a gene; V was cut back by 2 bases and J by 6 bases. CDR3 sequence reads: CSVEPGGASGELFF. The CDR3 nucleotides read TGCAGCGTTGAACCAGGGGGCGCGTCCGGGGAGCTGTTTTTT.

V usage is TRBV7-8 and J usage is TRBJ1-5, with 7 positions matching TRBD1. The CDR3 runs 19 residues. With 5 bases clipped from V and 9 bases from J, the junction kept 25 bases outside the gene matches. The germline V gene encodes CDR1 SGHVS and CDR2 FQNEAQ. The CDR3 spells CASSTYRGGSVLSVTPQHF. The CDR3 DNA follows: TGTGCCAGCAGCACCTACAGGGGTGGATCGGTCCTATCGGTTACGCCCCAGCATTTT.

This clone was observed a few times. V gene TRBV7-9 combines with J gene TRBJ1-1, with a weak D call TRBD1 (5 bases). In germline, CDR1 is SEHNR, CDR2 FQNEAQ (reference sequence). V was cut by 3 bases and J by 4 bases, with 15 bases left in between. The CDR3 extends over 15 amino acids. CDR3 DNA: TGTGCCAGCAGCTTCTCCCCTCTGGGGGGCACTGAAGCTTTCTTT. Translating gives CASSFSPLGGTEAFF.

The rearrangement joins TRBV6-5 to TRBJ2-1; 10 bases match TRBD2. V shed 0 bases and J 5 bases; nucleotides not matched to a gene: 1. The CDR3 sequence is 15 residues long. Per the germline V gene, CDR1 is MNHEY and CDR2 is SVGAGI. The DNA of the CDR3 is TGTGCCAGCAGTTACTCACTAGCGGGGCACAATGAGCAGTTCTTC. Encoded protein: CASSYSLAGHNEQFF.

The J gene is TRBJ2-1, the V gene TRBV6-5; D possibly corresponds to TRBD1 (6 bases). V was cut by 5 bases and J by 11 bases, with 13 bases left in between. This CDR3 is 12 amino acids long. The V gene's germline CDR1 is MNHEY and CDR2 SVGAGI. For the CDR3, the DNA is TGTGCCAGCAGTATGGTGGGGACACAGCAGTTCTTC. Protein sequence: CASSMVGTQQFF.

The gene calls are TRBV7-6 and TRBJ2-1, with TRBD1 as a possible D gene (5 bases). V lost 2 bases and J 6 bases, leaving 14 bases between the germline ends. The CDR3 consists of 15 residues. Per the germline V gene, CDR1 is SGHVS and CDR2 is FNYEAQ. The chain's CDR3 is CASSLSPGSSNEQFF. The DNA of the CDR3 is TGTGCCAGCAGCTTATCTCCAGGGTCGTCCAATGAGCAGTTCTTC.

The rearrangement links TRBV30 to TRBJ1-5; no reliable D call. Germline CDR1 and CDR2: GTSNPN and SVGIG (reference sequence). This CDR3 contains 13 residues. With 5 bases removed from V and 3 bases from J, the gap between germline ends came to 11 bases. The CDR3: CAWAPGNNQPQHF. The CDR3 bases are TGTGCCTGGGCCCCAGGTAACAATCAGCCCCAGCATTTT.

The sample holds one count of this clone. The chain couples TRBV7-6 to TRBJ2-7, with D perhaps matching TRBD1 (5 bases). Germline V gives CDR1 SGHVS, CDR2 FNYEAQ. Trimming stripped 1 base from V and 0 bases from J, with 10 bases between. The CDR3 sequence is 15 residues long. CDR3 loop: CASSLEGAPSYEQYF. The DNA of the CDR3 is TGTGCCAGCAGCTTAGAAGGGGCCCCCTCCTACGAGCAGTACTTC.

This clone was detected only a few times. V gene TRBV20-1 combines with J gene TRBJ1-1; no clear D. V dropped 4 bases and J dropped 7 bases, with 10 bases sitting between them. The germline V gene has CDR1 DFQATT and CDR2 SNEGSKA (reference sequence). The CDR3 spans 11 residues. The CDR3 bases are TGCAGTGCTAAAAGTAGAGATGAAGCTTTCTTT. Translated, it gives CSAKSRDEAFF.

This clone was counted once. The chain uses TRBV4-1 and TRBJ1-2; D is uncertain. Trimming shortened V by 8 bases and J by 0 bases, and 16 bases separated the two germline ends. Germline assignment: CDR1 MGHRA and CDR2 YSYEKL. The CDR3 consists of 15 residues. CDR3 sequence: CASASEGFTNYGYTF. Here the CDR3 DNA reads TGCGCCAGCGCTTCGGAGGGCTTCACTAACTATGGCTACACCTTC.

This CDR3 reads CASSEIPGLASEQYF. In DNA, the CDR3 is TGTGCCAGCAGTGAAATACCGGGACTAGCGAGTGAGCAGTACTTC. The V call is TRBV6-1, the J call TRBJ2-7; 10 bases agree with TRBD2. The V gene's germline CDR1 is MNHNS and CDR2 SASEGT. The CDR3 is made up of 15 amino acids. V shed 2 bases and J 7 bases; nucleotides not matched to a gene: 8.

V and J are TRBV30 and TRBJ2-7; D gene unclear. Germline V gives CDR1 GTSNPN, CDR2 SVGIG (reference sequence). This CDR3 contains 14 residues. V lost 0 bases and J lost 0, with 9 bases in between. CDR3 sequence (DNA): TGTGCCTGGAGTGTACGGTGGAGCTCCTACGAGCAGTACTTC. Its translation is CAWSVRWSSYEQYF.

This rearrangement joins TRBV5-1 to TRBJ2-1, with a weak D call TRBD2 (7 bases). Germline assignment: CDR1 SGHRS and CDR2 YFSETQ. This CDR3 contains 14 residues. Deletions cut 4 bases from V and 3 bases from J, with 11 bases between. In nucleotides, the CDR3 is TGCGCCAGCAGCGGGGGGGCTGGCTACAATGAGCAGTTCTTC. Translation gives CASSGGAGYNEQFF.